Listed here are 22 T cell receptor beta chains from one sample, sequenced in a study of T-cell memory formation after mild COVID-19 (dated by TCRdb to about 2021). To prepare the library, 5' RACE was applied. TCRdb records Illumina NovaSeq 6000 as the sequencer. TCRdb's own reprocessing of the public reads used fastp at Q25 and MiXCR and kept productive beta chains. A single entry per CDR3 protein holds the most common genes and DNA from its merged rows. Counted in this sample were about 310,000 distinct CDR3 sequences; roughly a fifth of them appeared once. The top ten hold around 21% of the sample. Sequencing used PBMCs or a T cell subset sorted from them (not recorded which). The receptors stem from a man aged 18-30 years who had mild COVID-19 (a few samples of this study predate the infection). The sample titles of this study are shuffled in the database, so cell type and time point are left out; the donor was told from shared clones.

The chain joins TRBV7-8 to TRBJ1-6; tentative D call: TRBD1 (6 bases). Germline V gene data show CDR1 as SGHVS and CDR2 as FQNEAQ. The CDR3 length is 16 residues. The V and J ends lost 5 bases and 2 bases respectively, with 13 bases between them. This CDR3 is CASSQGTGTYNSPLHF. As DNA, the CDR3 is TGTGCCAGCAGCCAGGGGACGGGGACCTATAATTCACCCCTCCACTTT.

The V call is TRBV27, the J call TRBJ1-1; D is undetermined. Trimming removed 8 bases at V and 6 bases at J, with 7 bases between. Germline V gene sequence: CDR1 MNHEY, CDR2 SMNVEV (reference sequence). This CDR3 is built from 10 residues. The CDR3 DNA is TGTGCCAGCCCCGCTTCTGAAGCTTTCTTT. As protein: CASPASEAFF.

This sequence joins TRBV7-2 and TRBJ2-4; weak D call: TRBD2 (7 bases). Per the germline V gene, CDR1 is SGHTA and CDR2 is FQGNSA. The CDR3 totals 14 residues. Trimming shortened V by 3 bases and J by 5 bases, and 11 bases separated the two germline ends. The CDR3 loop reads CASSLAGAENIQYF. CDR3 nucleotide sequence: TGTGCCAGCAGCTTGGCGGGGGCCGAAAACATTCAGTACTTC.

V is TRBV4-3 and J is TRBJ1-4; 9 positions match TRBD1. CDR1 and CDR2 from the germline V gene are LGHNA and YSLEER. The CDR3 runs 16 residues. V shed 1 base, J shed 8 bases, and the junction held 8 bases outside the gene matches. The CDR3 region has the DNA TGCGCCAGCAGCCAAGGTGTGGGACAGGGAAGCGAAAAACTGTTTTTT. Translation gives CASSQGVGQGSEKLFF.

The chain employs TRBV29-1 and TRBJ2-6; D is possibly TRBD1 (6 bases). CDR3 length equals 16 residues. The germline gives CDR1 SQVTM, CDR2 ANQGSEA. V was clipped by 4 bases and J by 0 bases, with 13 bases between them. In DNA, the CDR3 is TGCAGCGTTGTGCCAGGGGAAGACTCTGGGGCCAACGTCCTGACTTTC. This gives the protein CSVVPGEDSGANVLTF.

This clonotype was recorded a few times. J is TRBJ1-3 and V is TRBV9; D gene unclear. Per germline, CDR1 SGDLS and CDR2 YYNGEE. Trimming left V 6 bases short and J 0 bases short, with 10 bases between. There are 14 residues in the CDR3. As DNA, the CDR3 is TGTGCCAGCACCGGTGCGATCTCTGGAAACACCATATATTTT. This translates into CASTGAISGNTIYF.

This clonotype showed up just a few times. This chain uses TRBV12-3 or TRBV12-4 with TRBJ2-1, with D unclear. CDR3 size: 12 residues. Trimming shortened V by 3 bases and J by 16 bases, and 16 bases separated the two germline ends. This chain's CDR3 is CASSLGGSLQFF. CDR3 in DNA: TGTGCCAGCAGTTTGGGCGGCAGCCTTCAATTCTTC.

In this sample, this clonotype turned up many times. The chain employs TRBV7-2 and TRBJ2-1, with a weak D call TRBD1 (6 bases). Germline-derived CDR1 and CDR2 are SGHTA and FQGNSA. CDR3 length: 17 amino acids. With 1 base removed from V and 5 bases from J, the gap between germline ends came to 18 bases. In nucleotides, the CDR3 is TGTGCCAGCAGCTTAGAAATAGGGGCAGGGGCGAACAATGAGCAGTTCTTC. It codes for CASSLEIGAGANNEQFF. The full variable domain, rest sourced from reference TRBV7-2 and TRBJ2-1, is GAGVSQSPSNKVTEKGKDVELRCDPISGHTALYWYRQSLGQGLEFLIYFQGNSAPDKSGLPSDRFSAERTGGSVSTLTIQRTQQEDSAVYLCASSLEIGAGANNEQFFGPGTRLTVL.

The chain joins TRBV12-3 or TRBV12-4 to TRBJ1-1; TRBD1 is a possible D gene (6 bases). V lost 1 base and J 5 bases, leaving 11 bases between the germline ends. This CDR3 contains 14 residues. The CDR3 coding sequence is TGTGCCAGCAGTTTAGTCCTACAGGGAACTGAAGCTTTCTTT. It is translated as CASSLVLQGTEAFF.

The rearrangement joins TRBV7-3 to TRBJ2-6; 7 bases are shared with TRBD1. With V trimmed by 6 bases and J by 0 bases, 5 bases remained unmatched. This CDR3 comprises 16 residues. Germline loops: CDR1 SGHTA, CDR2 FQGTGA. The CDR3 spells CASRWDRDSGANVLTF. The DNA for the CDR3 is TGTGCCAGCAGGTGGGACAGAGACTCTGGGGCCAACGTCCTGACTTTC.

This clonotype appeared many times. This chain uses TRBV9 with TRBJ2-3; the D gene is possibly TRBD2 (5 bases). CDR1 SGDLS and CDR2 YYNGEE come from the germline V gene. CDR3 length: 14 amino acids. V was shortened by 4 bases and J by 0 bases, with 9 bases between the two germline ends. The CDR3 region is CASSKLASTDTQYF. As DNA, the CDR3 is TGTGCCAGCAGCAAGCTAGCTAGCACAGATACGCAGTATTTT.

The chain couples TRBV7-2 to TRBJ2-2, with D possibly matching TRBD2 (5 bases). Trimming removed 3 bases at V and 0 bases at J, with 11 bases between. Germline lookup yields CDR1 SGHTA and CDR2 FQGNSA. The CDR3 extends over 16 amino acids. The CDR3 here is CASSFARGTNTGELFF. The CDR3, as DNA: TGTGCCAGCAGCTTCGCCCGGGGAACGAACACCGGGGAGCTGTTTTTT.

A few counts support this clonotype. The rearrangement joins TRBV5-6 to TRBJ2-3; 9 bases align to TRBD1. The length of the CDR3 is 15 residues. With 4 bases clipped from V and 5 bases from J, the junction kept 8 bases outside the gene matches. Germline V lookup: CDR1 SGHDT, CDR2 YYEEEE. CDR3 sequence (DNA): TGTGCCAGCAGCCCCGGGACAGGGATTAGAGATACGCAGTATTTT. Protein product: CASSPGTGIRDTQYF.

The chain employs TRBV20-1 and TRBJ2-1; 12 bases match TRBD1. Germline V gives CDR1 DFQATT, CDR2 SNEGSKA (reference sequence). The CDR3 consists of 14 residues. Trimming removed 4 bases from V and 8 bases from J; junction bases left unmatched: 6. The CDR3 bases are TGCAGTGCTACAGGGACAGGGGGCTTCTATGAGCAGTTCTTC. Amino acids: CSATGTGGFYEQFF.

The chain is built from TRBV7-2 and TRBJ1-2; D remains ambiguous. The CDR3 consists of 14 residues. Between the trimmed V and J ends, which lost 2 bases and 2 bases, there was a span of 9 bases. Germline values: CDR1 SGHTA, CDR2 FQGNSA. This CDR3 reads CASSLLVRNYGYTF. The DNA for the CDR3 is TGTGCCAGCAGCTTATTAGTCAGGAACTATGGCTACACCTTC.

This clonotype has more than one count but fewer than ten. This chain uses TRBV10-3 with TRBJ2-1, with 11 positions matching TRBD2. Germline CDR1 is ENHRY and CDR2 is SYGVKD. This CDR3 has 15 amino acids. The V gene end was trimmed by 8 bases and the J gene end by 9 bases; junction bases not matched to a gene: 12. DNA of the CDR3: TGTGCCATCCGAGGGCTAGCGGGGGGCCCTGGTGAGCAGTTCTTC. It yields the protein CAIRGLAGGPGEQFF.

CDR3 nucleotide sequence: TGTGCCAGTGTCAGCGGGGGGAATGAGCAGTTCTTC. Encoded protein: CASVSGGNEQFF. The chain is built from TRBV6-6 and TRBJ2-1; TRBD2 agrees at 9 bases. V shed 9 bases and J 7 bases; nucleotides not matched to a gene: 4. The CDR3 is 12 amino acids. Germline V gene lookup returns CDR1 MNHNY and CDR2 SVGAGI (reference sequence).

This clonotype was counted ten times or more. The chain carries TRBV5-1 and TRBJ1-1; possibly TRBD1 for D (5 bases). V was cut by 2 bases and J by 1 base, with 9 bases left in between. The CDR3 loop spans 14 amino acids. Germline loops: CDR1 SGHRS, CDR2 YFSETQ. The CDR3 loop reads CASSFDGGNTEAFF. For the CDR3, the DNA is TGCGCCAGCAGCTTTGATGGGGGGAACACTGAAGCTTTCTTT.

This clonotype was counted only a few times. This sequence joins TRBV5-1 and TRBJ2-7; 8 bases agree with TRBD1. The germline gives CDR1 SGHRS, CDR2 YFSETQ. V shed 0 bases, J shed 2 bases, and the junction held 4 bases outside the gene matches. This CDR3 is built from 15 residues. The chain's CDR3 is CASSLGQGRAYEQYF. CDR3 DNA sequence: TGCGCCAGCAGCTTGGGACAGGGGCGGGCCTACGAGCAGTACTTC. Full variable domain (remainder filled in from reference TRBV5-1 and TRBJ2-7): KAGVTQTPRYLIKTRGQQVTLSCSPISGHRSVSWYQQTPGQGLQFLFEYFSETQRNKGNFPGRFSGRQFSNSRSEMNVSTLELGDSALYLCASSLGQGRAYEQYFGPGTRLTVT.

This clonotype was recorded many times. CDR3 amino acids: CASRDPRFEQYF. In nucleotides, the CDR3 is TGTGCCAGCAGGGACCCCCGGTTCGAGCAGTACTTC. The rearrangement joins TRBV2 to TRBJ2-7; no firm D call. V gave up 6 bases and J gave up 6 bases, with 12 bases separating them. In germline, CDR1 is SNHLY, CDR2 FYNNEI. CDR3 length: 12 residues. The full variable domain, with the rest looked up from reference TRBV2 and TRBJ2-7, is EPEVTQTPSHQVTQMGQEVILRCVPISNHLYFYWYRQILGQKVEFLVSFYNNEISEKSEIFDDQFSVERPDGSNFTLKIRSTKLEDSAMYFCASRDPRFEQYFGPGTRLTVT.

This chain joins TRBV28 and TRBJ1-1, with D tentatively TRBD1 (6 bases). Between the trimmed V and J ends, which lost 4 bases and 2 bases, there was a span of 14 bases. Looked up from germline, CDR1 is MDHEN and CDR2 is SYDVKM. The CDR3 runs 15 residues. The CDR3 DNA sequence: TGTGCCAGCAGTTCCCCCCAGGGGCCAAACACTGAAGCTTTCTTT. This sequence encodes CASSSPQGPNTEAFF.

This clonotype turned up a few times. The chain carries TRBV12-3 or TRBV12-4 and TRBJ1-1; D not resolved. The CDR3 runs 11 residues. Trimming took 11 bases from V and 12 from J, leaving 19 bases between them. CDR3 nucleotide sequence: TGTGCCTCCCAACGGGCAATCCAGACTTTCTTT. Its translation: CASQRAIQTFF.